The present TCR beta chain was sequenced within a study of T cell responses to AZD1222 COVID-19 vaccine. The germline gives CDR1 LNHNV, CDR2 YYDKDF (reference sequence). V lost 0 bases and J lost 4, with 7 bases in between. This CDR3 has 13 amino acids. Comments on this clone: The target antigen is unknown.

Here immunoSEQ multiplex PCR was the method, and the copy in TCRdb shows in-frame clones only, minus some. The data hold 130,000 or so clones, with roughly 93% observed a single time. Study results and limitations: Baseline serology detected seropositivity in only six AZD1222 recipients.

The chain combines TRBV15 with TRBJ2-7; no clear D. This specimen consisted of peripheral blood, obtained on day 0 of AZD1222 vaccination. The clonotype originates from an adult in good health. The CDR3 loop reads CATSRDSGYEQYF. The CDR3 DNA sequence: TGTGCCACCAGCAGAGATTCAGGATACGAGCAGTACTTC.